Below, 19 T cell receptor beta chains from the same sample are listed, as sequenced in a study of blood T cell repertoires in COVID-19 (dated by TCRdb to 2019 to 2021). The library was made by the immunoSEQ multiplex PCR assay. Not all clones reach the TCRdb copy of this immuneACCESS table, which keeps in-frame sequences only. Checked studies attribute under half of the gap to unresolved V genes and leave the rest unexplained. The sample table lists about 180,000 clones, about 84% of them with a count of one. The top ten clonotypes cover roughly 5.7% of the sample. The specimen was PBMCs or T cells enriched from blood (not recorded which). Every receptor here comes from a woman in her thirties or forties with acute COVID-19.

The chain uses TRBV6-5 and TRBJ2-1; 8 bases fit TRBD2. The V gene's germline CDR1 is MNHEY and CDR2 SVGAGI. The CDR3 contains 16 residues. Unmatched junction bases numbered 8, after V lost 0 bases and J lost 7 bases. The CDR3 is CASSYSSGGPGNEQFF. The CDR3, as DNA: TGTGCCAGCAGTTACTCATCGGGAGGGCCGGGAAATGAGCAGTTCTTC.

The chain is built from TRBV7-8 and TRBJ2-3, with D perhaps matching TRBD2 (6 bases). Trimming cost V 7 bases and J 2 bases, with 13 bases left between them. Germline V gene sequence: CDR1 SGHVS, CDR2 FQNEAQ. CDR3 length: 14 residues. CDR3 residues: CASTIGGYTDTQYF. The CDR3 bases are TGTGCCAGCACCATCGGAGGGTACACAGATACGCAGTATTTT.

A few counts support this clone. In DNA, the CDR3 is TGTGCCAGCAGTTATCTTGACGAGCAGTACTTC. The encoded protein is CASSYLDEQYF. The gene calls are TRBV6-6 and TRBJ2-7; no clear D gene. The CDR3 extends over 11 amino acids. Trimming left V 3 bases short and J 5 bases short, with 5 bases between. Germline lookup yields CDR1 MNHNY and CDR2 SVGAGI (reference sequence).

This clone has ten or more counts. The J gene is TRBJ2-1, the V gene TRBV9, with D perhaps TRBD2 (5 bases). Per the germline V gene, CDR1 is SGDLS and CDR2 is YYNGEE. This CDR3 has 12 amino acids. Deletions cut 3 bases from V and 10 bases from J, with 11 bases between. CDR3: CASSASDSEQFF. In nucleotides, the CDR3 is TGTGCCAGCAGCGCCTCGGACTCAGAGCAGTTCTTC.

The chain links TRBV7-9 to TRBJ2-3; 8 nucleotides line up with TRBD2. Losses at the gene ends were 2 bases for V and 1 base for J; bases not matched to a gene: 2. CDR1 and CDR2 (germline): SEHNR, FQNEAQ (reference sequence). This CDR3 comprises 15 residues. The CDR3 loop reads CASSLRREGTDTQYF. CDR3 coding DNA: TGTGCCAGCAGCTTACGGCGGGAGGGCACAGATACGCAGTATTTT.

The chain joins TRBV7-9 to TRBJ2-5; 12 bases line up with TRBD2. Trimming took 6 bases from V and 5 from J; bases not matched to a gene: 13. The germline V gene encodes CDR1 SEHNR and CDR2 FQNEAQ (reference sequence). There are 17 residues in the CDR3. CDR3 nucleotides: TGTGCCAGCAGACGGAGTCCTAGCGGGAGGGCCGGTGAGACCCAGTACTTC. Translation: CASRRSPSGRAGETQYF.

The CDR3 DNA reads TGCAGCGTAGGACAGACTGCCAACACTGAAGCTTTCTTT. Its protein is CSVGQTANTEAFF. This rearrangement joins TRBV29-1 to TRBJ1-1; TRBD1 is a possible D gene (6 bases). The V end lost 6 bases, the J end lost 2 bases, and 13 bases lay between the germline ends. CDR1 and CDR2 (germline): SQVTM, ANQGSEA. This CDR3 is built from 13 residues.

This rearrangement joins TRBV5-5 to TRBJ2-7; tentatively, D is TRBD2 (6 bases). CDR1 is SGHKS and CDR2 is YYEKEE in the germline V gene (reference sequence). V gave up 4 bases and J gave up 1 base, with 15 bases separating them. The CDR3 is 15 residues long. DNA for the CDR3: TGTGCCAGCAGCAAACCGGGACTGCTGTCCTACGAGCAGTACTTC. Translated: CASSKPGLLSYEQYF.

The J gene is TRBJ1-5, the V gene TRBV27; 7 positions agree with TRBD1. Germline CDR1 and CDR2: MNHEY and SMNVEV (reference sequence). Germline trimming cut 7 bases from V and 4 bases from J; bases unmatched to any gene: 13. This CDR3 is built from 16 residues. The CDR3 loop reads CASTPGGLQGNQPQHF. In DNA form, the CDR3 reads TGTGCCAGCACCCCCGGGGGCTTACAGGGGAATCAGCCCCAGCATTTT.

The CDR3 coding sequence is TGTGCCAGCAGCTTACTGGCGGGCCAAGAGACCCAGTACTTC. It is translated as CASSLLAGQETQYF. The chain joins TRBV11-2 to TRBJ2-5, with D tentatively TRBD2 (5 bases). This CDR3 has 14 residues. The germline V and J ends were trimmed by 2 bases and 1 base, with 8 bases remaining between them. Looked up from germline, CDR1 is SGHAT and CDR2 is FQNNGV.

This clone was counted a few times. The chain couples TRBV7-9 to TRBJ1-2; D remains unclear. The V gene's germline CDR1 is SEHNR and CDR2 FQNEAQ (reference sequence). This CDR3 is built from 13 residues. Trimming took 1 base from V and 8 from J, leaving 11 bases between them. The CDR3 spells CASSLETARGYTF. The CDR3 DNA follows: TGTGCCAGCAGCTTAGAAACGGCCAGGGGCTACACCTTC.

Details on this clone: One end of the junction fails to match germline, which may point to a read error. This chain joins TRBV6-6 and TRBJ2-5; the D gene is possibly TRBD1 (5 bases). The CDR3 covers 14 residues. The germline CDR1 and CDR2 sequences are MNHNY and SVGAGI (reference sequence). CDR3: CASSDSAQGETQYF. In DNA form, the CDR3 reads TGTGCCAGCAGTGACTCCGCCCAGGGAGAGACCCAGTACTTC.

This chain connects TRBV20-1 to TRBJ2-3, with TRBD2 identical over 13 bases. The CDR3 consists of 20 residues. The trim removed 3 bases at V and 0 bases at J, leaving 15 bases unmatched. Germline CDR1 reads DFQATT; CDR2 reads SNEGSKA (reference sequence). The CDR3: CSASGPLTSGRARSTDTQYF. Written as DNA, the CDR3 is TGCAGTGCTAGTGGACCCCTTACTAGCGGGAGGGCGCGAAGCACAGATACGCAGTATTTT.

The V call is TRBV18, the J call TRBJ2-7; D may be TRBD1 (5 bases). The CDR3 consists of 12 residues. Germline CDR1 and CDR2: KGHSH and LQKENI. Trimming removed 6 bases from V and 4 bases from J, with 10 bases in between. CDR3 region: CASSQDRYEQYV. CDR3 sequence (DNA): TGTGCCAGCTCTCAAGACAGATACGAGCAGTACGTC.

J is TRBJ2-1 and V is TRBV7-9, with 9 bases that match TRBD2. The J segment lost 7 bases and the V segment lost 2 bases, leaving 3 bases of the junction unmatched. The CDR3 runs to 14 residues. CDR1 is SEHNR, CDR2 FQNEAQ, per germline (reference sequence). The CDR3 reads CASSLLAGSNEQFF. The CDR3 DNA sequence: TGTGCCAGCAGCTTACTAGCGGGAAGTAATGAGCAGTTCTTC.

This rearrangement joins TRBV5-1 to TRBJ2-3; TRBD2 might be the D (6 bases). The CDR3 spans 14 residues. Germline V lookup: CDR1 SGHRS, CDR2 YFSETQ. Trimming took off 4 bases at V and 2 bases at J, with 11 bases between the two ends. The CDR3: CASSPGLNTDTQYF. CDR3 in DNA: TGCGCCAGCAGCCCGGGACTTAACACAGATACGCAGTATTTT.

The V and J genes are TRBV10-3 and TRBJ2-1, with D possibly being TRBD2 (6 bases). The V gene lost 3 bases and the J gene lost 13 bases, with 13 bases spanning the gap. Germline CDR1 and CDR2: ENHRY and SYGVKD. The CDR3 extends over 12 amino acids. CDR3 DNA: TGTGCCATCAGTGAATCGACTAGTATCCAGTTCTTC. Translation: CAISESTSIQFF.

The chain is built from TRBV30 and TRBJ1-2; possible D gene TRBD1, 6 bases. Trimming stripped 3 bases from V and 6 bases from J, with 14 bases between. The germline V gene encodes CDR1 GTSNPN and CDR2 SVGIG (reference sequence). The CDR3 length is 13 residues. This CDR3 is CAWSRGSGNGYTF. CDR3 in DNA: TGTGCCTGGAGCAGGGGAAGTGGTAATGGCTACACCTTC.

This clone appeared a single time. The CDR3 region is CATSDPGAGGLTDTQYF. CDR3 nucleotides: TGTGCCACCAGTGACCCGGGGGCGGGAGGTCTCACAGATACGCAGTATTTT. V gene TRBV24-1 combines with J gene TRBJ2-3, with 8 nucleotides matching TRBD2. In germline, CDR1 is KGHDR, CDR2 SFDVKD. Trimming at V came to 4 bases and at J to 2 bases, leaving 10 bases not matched to a gene. CDR3 length: 17 residues.